The next 20 T cell receptor beta chains were all read from a single sample in a study of blood T cell repertoires in COVID-19. Clones were read by immunoSEQ multiplex PCR, and TCRdb kept only the in-frame ones, dropping some. The sample has roughly 87,000 clones, about 85% seen once. Sequencing was performed on peripheral blood. The receptor source for this set is a woman of 80 years or more with COVID-19, enrolled during active disease.

The chain combines TRBV9 with TRBJ2-2; D not resolved. The germline CDR1 and CDR2 sequences are SGDLS and YYNGEE. This CDR3 contains 17 residues. V was cut by 4 bases and J by 3 bases, with 19 bases left in between. The CDR3 reads CASSPRGRLLYTGELFF. In nucleotides, the CDR3 is TGTGCCAGCAGCCCCAGAGGTCGGCTTCTGTACACCGGGGAGCTGTTTTTT. Together with reference TRBV9 and TRBJ2-2, the CDR3 gives the full variable domain: DSGVTQTPKHLITATGQRVTLRCSPRSGDLSVYWYQQSLDQGLQFLIQYYNGEERAKGNILERFSAQQFPDLHSELNLSSLELGDSALYFCASSPRGRLLYTGELFFGEGSRLTVL.

The chain uses TRBV2 and TRBJ1-2, with 9 bases that match TRBD1. V trimming: 6 bases; J trimming: 2 bases; junction bases outside the gene matches: 7. CDR1 and CDR2 from the germline V gene are SNHLY and FYNNEI. This CDR3 contains 15 residues. The CDR3 loop is CASRTLGQGNYGYTF. Here the CDR3 DNA reads TGTGCCAGCAGGACCCTCGGACAGGGGAACTATGGCTACACCTTC. Based on the CDR3 plus reference TRBV2 and TRBJ1-2, the full variable domain is EPEVTQTPSHQVTQMGQEVILRCVPISNHLYFYWYRQILGQKVEFLVSFYNNEISEKSEIFDDQFSVERPDGSNFTLKIRSTKLEDSAMYFCASRTLGQGNYGYTFGSGTRLTVV.

The chain links TRBV18 to TRBJ1-5; D call uncertain. Trimming stripped 1 base from V and 2 bases from J, with 21 bases between. CDR3 length: 19 residues. CDR1 is KGHSH and CDR2 is LQKENI in the germline V gene. The CDR3 spells CASSPLAWAQGLGNQPQHF. Here the CDR3 DNA reads TGTGCCAGCTCACCACTGGCTTGGGCCCAAGGACTCGGCAATCAGCCCCAGCATTTT.

This clone was seen a single time. This chain links TRBV19 with TRBJ1-2, with 9 bases fitting TRBD1. This CDR3 has 16 amino acids. Trimming removed 5 bases from V and 5 bases from J; junction bases left unmatched: 12. Germline CDR1 reads LNHDA; CDR2 reads SQIVND (reference sequence). Here the CDR3 DNA reads TGTGCCAGTAGTTCCGGGACAGGGCTAATCCCGTATGGCTACACCTTC. Translation: CASSSGTGLIPYGYTF.

The chain is built from TRBV11-2 and TRBJ2-1; 7 bases are shared with TRBD1. The CDR3 runs to 14 residues. The J segment lost 10 bases and the V segment lost 1 base, leaving 7 bases of the junction unmatched. Germline CDR1 and CDR2: SGHAT and FQNNGV. CDR3 protein: CASSLAQGIGEQFF. DNA for the CDR3: TGTGCCAGCAGCTTAGCACAGGGGATTGGGGAGCAGTTCTTC.

The chain links TRBV27 to TRBJ2-5; TRBD1 is a possible D gene (6 bases). V was pared by 2 bases and J by 1 base, with 14 bases between. The CDR3 is 16 residues long. CDR1 is MNHEY and CDR2 is SMNVEV in the germline V gene (reference sequence). Written as DNA, the CDR3 is TGTGCCAGCAGTTTAACGACTAAAGGGGGCCAAGAGACCCAGTACTTC. This translates into CASSLTTKGGQETQYF.

The chain recombines TRBV19 with TRBJ2-3, with TRBD2 matching 7 bases. Trimming took 7 bases from V and 1 from J; bases not matched to a gene: 5. This CDR3 region has 14 residues. The germline gives CDR1 LNHDA, CDR2 SQIVND (reference sequence). DNA for the CDR3: TGTGCCAGTAACCAGCGGGGAGGCACAGATACGCAGTATTTT. Amino acid sequence: CASNQRGGTDTQYF.

The V and J genes are TRBV7-2 and TRBJ2-3, with TRBD2 matching 10 bases. Germline V CDR1 and CDR2: SGHTA, FQGNSA. CDR3 length: 15 residues. V shed 5 bases and J 2 bases; nucleotides not matched to a gene: 4. CDR3 coding DNA: TGTGCCAGCAGCCAGCTAGCGGGGGTCACAGATACGCAGTATTTT. It encodes CASSQLAGVTDTQYF.

CDR3 coding DNA: TGCGCCAGCAGCCCCGGGACTAGCGGGAGCGCAGATACGCAGTATTTT. Its translation is CASSPGTSGSADTQYF. The chain couples TRBV5-1 to TRBJ2-3; 14 bases match TRBD2. This CDR3 contains 16 residues. With V trimmed by 4 bases and J by 4 bases, 5 bases remained unmatched. Germline CDR1 is SGHRS and CDR2 is YFSETQ.

This rearrangement joins TRBV2 to TRBJ1-1; 8 positions agree with TRBD1. This CDR3 region has 16 residues. V lost 8 bases and J lost 5; bases outside the gene matches: 16. Germline CDR1 is SNHLY and CDR2 is FYNNEI. This CDR3 is CASGVTGGSIGTEAFF. DNA of the CDR3: TGTGCCAGCGGGGTCACAGGGGGGTCGATTGGGACTGAAGCTTTCTTT.

A word on this clone: This CDR3 is also generated by other DNA sequences in the sample. The rearrangement joins TRBV5-1 to TRBJ2-3; D remains ambiguous. The CDR3 covers 13 residues. Looked up from germline, CDR1 is SGHRS and CDR2 is YFSETQ. Trimming cost V 4 bases and J 2 bases, with 8 bases left between them. The CDR3 is CASSPGYTDTQYF. The CDR3 DNA is TGCGCCAGCAGCCCCGGGTACACAGATACGCAGTATTTT.

The gene calls are TRBV5-1 and TRBJ2-7; 8 nucleotides match TRBD1. Trimming cost V 4 bases and J 6 bases; bases outside gene matches: 6. CDR3 size: 13 residues. Germline CDR1 and CDR2: SGHRS and YFSETQ. CDR3 region: CASSLGQASEQYF. Written as DNA, the CDR3 is TGCGCCAGCAGCCTGGGACAGGCCAGCGAGCAGTACTTC. The whole variable domain, filled in from reference TRBV5-1 and TRBJ2-7, reads KAGVTQTPRYLIKTRGQQVTLSCSPISGHRSVSWYQQTPGQGLQFLFEYFSETQRNKGNFPGRFSGRQFSNSRSEMNVSTLELGDSALYLCASSLGQASEQYFGPGTRLTVT.

This clone was observed once. This chain connects TRBV19 to TRBJ1-2; the D is unclear. The V gene's germline CDR1 is LNHDA and CDR2 SQIVND (reference sequence). Trimming removed 5 bases at V and 4 bases at J, with 14 bases between. The CDR3 is 14 amino acids. CDR3 residues: CASSPGSVGYGYTF. In DNA form, the CDR3 reads TGTGCCAGTAGTCCGGGATCGGTGGGCTATGGCTACACCTTC.

V is TRBV5-1 and J is TRBJ1-4; 7 positions match TRBD1. J gave up 3 bases and V 4 bases, and 6 bases lay outside the gene matches. The CDR3 sequence is 15 residues long. Per germline, CDR1 SGHRS and CDR2 YFSETQ. In DNA form, the CDR3 reads TGCGCCAGCAGCGCGCAGGGGGTGGCTAATGAAAAACTGTTTTTT. Translated, it gives CASSAQGVANEKLFF.

CDR3 DNA sequence: TGCAGTGCTAGTCCTCCGAAGGGGGACCTCAACTACAATGAGCAGTTCTTC. Amino acid sequence: CSASPPKGDLNYNEQFF. The chain carries TRBV20-1 and TRBJ2-1, with D possibly matching TRBD1 (6 bases). The CDR3 spans 17 residues. V shed 3 bases and J shed 3 bases, with 21 bases lying between them. CDR1 DFQATT and CDR2 SNEGSKA come from the germline V gene (reference sequence).

This clone was seen a few times. The DNA for the CDR3 is TGTGCCAGCAGCCTCGCAACGGGACAGACTTTCTACGAGCAGTACTTC. As protein: CASSLATGQTFYEQYF. The genes are TRBV7-9 and TRBJ2-7, with TRBD1 matching over 7 bases. Per germline, CDR1 SEHNR and CDR2 FQNEAQ (reference sequence). The length of the CDR3 is 16 residues. V shed 5 bases and J 3 bases; nucleotides not matched to a gene: 13.

A single count supports this clone. The CDR3 DNA sequence: TGTGCCAGCAGCTCTTTCGGGGAAGAGGAGACCCAGTACTTC. It codes for CASSSFGEEETQYF. The chain combines TRBV11-2 with TRBJ2-5; D may be TRBD2 (5 bases). CDR1 SGHAT and CDR2 FQNNGV come from the germline V gene. The CDR3 runs to 14 residues. The germline V and J ends were trimmed by 4 bases and 5 bases, with 14 bases remaining between them.

The V call is TRBV18, the J call TRBJ2-2; D unclear. The CDR3 extends over 13 amino acids. Between the trimmed V and J ends, which lost 3 bases and 3 bases, there was a span of 5 bases. Germline CDR1 reads KGHSH; CDR2 reads LQKENI. The CDR3 loop is CASSPVDTGELFF. The CDR3 DNA sequence: TGTGCCAGCTCACCCGTCGACACCGGGGAGCTGTTTTTT.

J is TRBJ2-5 and V is TRBV30, with 7 bases lining up with TRBD2. From germline, CDR1 is GTSNPN and CDR2 SVGIG (reference sequence). The CDR3 contains 13 residues. J was trimmed by 2 bases and V by 1 base; bases with no gene match: 1. The CDR3 DNA is TGTGCCTGGAGTGGGGGACTACAAGAGACCCAGTACTTC. Amino acids: CAWSGGLQETQYF.

The chain links TRBV3-1 (or the pseudogene TRBV3-2) to TRBJ2-4, with unresolved D. The CDR3 consists of 15 residues. Germline assignment: CDR1 LGHDT and CDR2 YNNKEL (reference sequence). Trimming left V 0 bases short and J 0 bases short, with 6 bases between. CDR3 nucleotides: TGTGCCAGCAGCCAAGATGGAGTAGCCAAAAACATTCAGTACTTC. This encodes CASSQDGVAKNIQYF.